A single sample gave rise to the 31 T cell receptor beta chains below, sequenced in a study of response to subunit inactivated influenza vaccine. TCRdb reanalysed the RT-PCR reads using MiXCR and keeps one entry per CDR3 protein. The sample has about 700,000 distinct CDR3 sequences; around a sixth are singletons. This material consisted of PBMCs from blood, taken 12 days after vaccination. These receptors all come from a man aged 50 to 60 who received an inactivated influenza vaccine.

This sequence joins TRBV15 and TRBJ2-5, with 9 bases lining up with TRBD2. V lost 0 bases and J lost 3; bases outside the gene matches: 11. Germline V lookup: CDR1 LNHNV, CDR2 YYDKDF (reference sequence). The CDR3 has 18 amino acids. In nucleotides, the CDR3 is TGTGCCACCAGCAGAGATCCTCCCCGACTAGCGGCTAAAGAGACCCAGTACTTC. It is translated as CATSRDPPRLAAKETQYF.

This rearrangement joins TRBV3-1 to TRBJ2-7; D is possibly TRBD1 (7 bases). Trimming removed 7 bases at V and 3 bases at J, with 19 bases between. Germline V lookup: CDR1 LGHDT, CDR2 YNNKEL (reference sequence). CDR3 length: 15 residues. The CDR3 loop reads CASTKASGGGYEQYF. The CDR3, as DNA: TGTGCCAGCACCAAAGCCTCAGGGGGAGGCTACGAGCAGTACTTC.

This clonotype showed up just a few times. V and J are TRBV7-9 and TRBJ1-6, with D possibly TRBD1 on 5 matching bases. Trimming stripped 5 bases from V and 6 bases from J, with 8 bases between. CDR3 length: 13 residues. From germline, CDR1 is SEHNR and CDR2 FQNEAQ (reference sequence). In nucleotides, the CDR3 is TGTGCCAGCAGCCGGGACCTTAATTCACCCCTCCACTTT. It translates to CASSRDLNSPLHF.

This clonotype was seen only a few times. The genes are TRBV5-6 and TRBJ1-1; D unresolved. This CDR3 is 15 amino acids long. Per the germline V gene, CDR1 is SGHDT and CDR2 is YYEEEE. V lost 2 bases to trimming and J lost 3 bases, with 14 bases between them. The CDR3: CASSFGIGGDTEAFF. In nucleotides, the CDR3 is TGTGCCAGCAGCTTCGGAATAGGTGGGGACACTGAAGCTTTCTTT.

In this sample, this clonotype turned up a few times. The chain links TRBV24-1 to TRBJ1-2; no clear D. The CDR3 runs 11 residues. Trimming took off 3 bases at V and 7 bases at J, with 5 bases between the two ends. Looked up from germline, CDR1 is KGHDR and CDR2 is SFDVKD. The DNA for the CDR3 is TGTGCCACCAGTGATGGCGGTGGCTACACCTTC. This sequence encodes CATSDGGGYTF.

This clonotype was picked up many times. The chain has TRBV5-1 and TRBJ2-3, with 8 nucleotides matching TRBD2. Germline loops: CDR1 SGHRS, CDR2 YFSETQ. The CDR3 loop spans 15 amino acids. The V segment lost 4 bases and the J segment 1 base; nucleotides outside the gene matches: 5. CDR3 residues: CASSTGLVGTDTQYF. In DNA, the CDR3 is TGCGCCAGCAGCACGGGACTAGTCGGCACAGATACGCAGTATTTT.

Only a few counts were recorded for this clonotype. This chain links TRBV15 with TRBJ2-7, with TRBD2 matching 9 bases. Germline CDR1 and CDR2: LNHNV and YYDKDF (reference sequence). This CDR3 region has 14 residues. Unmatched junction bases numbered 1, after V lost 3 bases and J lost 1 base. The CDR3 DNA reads TGTGCCACCAGCAGGACTAGCGGATCCTACGAGCAGTACTTC. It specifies CATSRTSGSYEQYF.

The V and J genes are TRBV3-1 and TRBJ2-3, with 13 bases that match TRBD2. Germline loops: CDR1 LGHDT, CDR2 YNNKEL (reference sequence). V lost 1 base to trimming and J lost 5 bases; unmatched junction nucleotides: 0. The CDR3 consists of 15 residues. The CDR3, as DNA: TGTGCCAGCAGCCAAGGGACTAGCGGGGGAGATACGCAGTATTTT. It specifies CASSQGTSGGDTQYF.

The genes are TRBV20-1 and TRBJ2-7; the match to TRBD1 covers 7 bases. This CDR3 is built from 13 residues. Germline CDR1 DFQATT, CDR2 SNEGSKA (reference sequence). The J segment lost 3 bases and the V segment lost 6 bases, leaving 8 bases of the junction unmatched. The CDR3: CSARGQSDYEQYF. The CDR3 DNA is TGCAGTGCACGGGGACAGAGCGACTACGAGCAGTACTTC.

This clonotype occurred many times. The CDR3 region has the DNA TGCAGCGTTGAAGGCGGGAGGGACAGGAACCAAGAGACCCAGTACTTC. This translates into CSVEGGRDRNQETQYF. The gene calls are TRBV29-1 and TRBJ2-5; weak D call: TRBD2 (9 bases). This CDR3 comprises 16 residues. The V end was cut by 1 base, the J end by 0 bases, with 15 bases between. Germline V lookup: CDR1 SQVTM, CDR2 ANQGSEA. The whole variable domain, filled in from reference TRBV29-1 and TRBJ2-5, reads SAVISQKPSRDICQRGTSLTIQCQVDSQVTMMFWYRQQPGQSLTLIATANQGSEATYESGFVIDKFPISRPNLTFSTLTVSNMSPEDSSIYLCSVEGGRDRNQETQYFGPGTRLLVL.

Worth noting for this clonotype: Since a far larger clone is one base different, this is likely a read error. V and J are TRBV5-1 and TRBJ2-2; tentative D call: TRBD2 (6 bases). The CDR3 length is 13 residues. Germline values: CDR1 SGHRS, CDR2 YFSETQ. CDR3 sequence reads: CTSSLGGTGELFF. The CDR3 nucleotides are TGCACCAGCAGCTTGGGGGGCACCGGGGAGCTGTTTTTT.

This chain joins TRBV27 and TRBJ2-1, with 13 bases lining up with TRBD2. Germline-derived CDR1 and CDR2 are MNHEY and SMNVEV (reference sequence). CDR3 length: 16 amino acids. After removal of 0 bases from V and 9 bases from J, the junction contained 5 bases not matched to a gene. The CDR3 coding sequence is TGTGCCAGCAGTTTATCTCTAGGACTAGCGGGAGTTGAGCAGTTCTTC. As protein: CASSLSLGLAGVEQFF.

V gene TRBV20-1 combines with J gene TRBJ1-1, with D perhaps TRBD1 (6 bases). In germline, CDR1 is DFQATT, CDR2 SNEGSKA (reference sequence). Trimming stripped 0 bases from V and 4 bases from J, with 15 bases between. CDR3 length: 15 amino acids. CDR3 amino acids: CSARDRGGTGTEAFF. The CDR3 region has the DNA TGCAGTGCTAGAGATAGGGGGGGTACGGGCACTGAAGCTTTCTTT.

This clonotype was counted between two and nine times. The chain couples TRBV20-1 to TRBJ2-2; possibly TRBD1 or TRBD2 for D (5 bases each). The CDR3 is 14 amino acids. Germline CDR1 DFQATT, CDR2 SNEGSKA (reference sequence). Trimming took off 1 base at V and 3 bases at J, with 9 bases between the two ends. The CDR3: CSARGGRDTGELFF. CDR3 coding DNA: TGCAGTGCTAGAGGGGGACGAGACACCGGGGAGCTGTTTTTT.

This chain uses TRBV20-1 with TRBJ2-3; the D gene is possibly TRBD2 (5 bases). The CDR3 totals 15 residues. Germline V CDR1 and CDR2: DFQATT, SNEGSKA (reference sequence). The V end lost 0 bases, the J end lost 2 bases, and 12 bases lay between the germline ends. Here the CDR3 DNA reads TGCAGTGCTAGAGATCACACGAGGGTCACAGATACGCAGTATTTT. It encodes CSARDHTRVTDTQYF.

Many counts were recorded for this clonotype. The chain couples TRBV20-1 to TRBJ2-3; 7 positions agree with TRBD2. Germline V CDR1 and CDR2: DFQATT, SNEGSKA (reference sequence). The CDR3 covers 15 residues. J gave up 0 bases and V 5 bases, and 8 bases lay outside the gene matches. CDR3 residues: CSAGSSRGSTDTQYF. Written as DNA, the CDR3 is TGCAGTGCTGGGTCCTCGCGGGGGAGCACAGATACGCAGTATTTT.

DNA of the CDR3: TGTGCCAGCAGCCCACTAGTGGGTCAGTCCAATGAGCAGTTCTTC. Protein sequence: CASSPLVGQSNEQFF. V and J are TRBV12-3 or TRBV12-4 and TRBJ2-1, with D perhaps TRBD2 (5 bases). The CDR3 runs to 15 residues. V dropped 6 bases and J dropped 6 bases, with 18 bases sitting between them.

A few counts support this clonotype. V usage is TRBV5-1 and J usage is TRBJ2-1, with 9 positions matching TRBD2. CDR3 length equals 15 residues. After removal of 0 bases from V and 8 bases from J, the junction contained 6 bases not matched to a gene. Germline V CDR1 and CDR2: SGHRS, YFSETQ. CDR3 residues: CASSLGAGGIDEQFF. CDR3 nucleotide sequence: TGCGCCAGCAGCTTGGGAGCGGGGGGCATCGATGAGCAGTTCTTC.

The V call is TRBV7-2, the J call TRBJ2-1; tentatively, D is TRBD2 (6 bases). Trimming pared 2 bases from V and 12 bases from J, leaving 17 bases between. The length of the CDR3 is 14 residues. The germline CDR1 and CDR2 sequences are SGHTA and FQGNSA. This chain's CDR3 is CASSLLLATPRQFF. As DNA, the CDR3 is TGTGCCAGCAGCTTACTACTAGCTACACCGAGGCAGTTCTTC.

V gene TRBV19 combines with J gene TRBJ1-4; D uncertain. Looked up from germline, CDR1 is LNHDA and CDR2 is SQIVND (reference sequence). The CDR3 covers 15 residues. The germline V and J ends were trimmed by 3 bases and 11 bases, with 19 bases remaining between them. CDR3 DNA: TGTGCCAGTAGTATGAGTGAAGCGGCGGGTCGGAAACTGTTTTTT. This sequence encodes CASSMSEAAGRKLFF.

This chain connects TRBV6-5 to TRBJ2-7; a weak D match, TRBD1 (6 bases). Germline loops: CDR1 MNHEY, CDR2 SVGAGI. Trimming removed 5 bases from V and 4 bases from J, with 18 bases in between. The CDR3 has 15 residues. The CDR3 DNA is TGTGCCAGCAGTACCCGAGAGAGGGGGTTGTACGAGCAGTACTTC. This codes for CASSTRERGLYEQYF.

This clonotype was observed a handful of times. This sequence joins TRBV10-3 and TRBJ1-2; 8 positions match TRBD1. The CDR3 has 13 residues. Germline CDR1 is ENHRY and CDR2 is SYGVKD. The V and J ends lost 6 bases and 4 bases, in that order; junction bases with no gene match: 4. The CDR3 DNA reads TGTGCCATCAGCGGGGACAGGCGCTATGGCTACACCTTC. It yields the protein CAISGDRRYGYTF.

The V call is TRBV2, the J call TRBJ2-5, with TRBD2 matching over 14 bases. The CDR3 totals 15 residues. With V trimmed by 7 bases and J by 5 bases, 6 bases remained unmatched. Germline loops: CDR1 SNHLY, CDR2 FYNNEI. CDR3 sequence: CASTGLAGVSETQYF. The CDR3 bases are TGTGCCAGCACGGGACTAGCGGGAGTCTCTGAGACCCAGTACTTC.

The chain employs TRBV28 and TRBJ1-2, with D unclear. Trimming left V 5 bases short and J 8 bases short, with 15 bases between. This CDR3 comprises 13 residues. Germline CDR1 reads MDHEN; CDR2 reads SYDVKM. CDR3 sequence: CASSPGPVRGYTF. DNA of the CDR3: TGTGCCAGCAGTCCCGGACCCGTGAGAGGCTACACCTTC.

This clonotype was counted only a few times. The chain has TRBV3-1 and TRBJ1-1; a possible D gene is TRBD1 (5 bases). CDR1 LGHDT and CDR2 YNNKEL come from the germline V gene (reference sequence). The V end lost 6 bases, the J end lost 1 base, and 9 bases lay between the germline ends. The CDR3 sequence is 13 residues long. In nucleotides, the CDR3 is TGTGCCAGCAGACTGACAGAGAACACTGAAGCTTTCTTT. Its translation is CASRLTENTEAFF.

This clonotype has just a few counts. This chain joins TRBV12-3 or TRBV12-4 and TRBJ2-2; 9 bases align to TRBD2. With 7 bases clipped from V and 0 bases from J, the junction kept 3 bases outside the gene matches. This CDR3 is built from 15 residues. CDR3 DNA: TGTGCCAGCAAACTAGCGGGTACGAACACCGGGGAGCTGTTTTTT. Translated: CASKLAGTNTGELFF.

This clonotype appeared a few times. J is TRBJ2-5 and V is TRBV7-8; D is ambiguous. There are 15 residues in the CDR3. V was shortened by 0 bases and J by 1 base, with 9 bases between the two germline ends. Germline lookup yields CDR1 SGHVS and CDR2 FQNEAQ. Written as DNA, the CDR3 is TGTGCCAGCAGCTTAGCGCACCTTAGCCAAGAGACCCAGTACTTC. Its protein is CASSLAHLSQETQYF.

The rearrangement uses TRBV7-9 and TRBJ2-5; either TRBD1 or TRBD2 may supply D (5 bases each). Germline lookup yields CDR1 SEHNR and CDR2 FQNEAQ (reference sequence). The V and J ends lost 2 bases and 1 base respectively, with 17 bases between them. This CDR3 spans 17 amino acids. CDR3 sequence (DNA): TGTGCCAGCAGCTTAACCGGCAGGGCGAGGGGCCAAGAGACCCAGTACTTC. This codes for CASSLTGRARGQETQYF.

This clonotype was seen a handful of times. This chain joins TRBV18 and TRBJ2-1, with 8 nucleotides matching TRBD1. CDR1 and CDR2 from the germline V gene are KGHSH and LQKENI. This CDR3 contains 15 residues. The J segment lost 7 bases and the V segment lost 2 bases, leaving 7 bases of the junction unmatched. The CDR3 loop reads CASSPVTGAGNEQFF. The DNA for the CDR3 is TGTGCCAGCTCACCAGTGACAGGGGCAGGGAATGAGCAGTTCTTC.

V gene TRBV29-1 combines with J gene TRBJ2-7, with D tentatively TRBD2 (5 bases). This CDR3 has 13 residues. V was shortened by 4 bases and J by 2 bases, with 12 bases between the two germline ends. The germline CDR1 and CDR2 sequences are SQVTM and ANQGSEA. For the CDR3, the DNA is TGCAGCGTTGTGAGGGCGCCGGCCTACGAGCAGTACTTC. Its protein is CSVVRAPAYEQYF.

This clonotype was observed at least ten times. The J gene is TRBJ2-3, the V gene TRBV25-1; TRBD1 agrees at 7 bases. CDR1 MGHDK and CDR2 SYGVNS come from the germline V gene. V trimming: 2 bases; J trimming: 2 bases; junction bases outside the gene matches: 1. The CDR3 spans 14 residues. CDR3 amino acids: CASSEGTVTDTQYF. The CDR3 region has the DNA TGTGCCAGCAGTGAAGGGACAGTCACAGATACGCAGTATTTT.